Here is one T cell receptor beta chain with its context. No antigen is known for it. Within one base of it there is no much larger clone, and no base qualities were kept. Read against the paper, the sample's treatment or condition label means: in vitro stimulation with specific CMV peptide epitopes to enrich CMV-specific T cells. The data were taken from a study of T cell repertoires in cytomegalovirus infection (dated by TCRdb to 2018 to 2020). Background for the entire study: Peptide stimulations targeted recently identified HLA-C-restricted CMV epitopes, whose presentation resists viral immunomodulation, together with well-studied HLA-B-restricted epitopes. Donor HLA type was relevant to the analysis, because carriage of CMV infection together with the matching HLA type was indicated by public TCR beta signatures.

TCRdb records Illumina HiSeq 1500 as the sequencer. TCRdb ran its own pipeline on the public reads, namely fastp trimming at Q25 and MiXCR clone calling, and kept in-frame beta chains. One record per CDR3 amino acid sequence lists the most common genes and DNA. This sample holds some 800,000 distinct CDR3 sequences; 32% were observed only once. The ten largest clonotypes hold around an eighth of the sample. The germline V gene encodes CDR1 SGDLS and CDR2 YYNGEE. V drops 0 bases and J drops 2 bases, leaving 17 bases in between. The CDR3 measures 17 amino acids from cysteine to phenylalanine. Only CDR3 DNA is held: 51 bases, read in frame from base 1. General conclusions and limits of the study: The ex vivo response was dominated by HLA-C-restricted CMV-specific TCR beta clonotypes, which also provided the single most frequent clonotype in two of eight donors. In both this cohort and an independent cohort of 352 donors, the cumulative frequency of public TCR beta family members distinguished carriers of CMV infection plus the relevant HLA type.

The chain is assembled from TRBV9 and TRBJ1-2; the best D guess is TRBD1, with 5 bases matching. Sequenced material: cultured CD8+ T cells from PBMCs, taken from culture after CMV antigen stimulation. The TCR comes from a human donor in good health (CMV status not recorded). Some clones in this sample may be carry-over from other donors' samples. The CDR3: CASSVEPGTAANYGYTF. The DNA reads as follows: TGTGCCAGCAGCGTAGAACCCGGGACGGCGGCCAACTATGGCTACACCTTC.